This is a list of T cell receptor beta chains from one sample in a study of T cell responses to AZD1222 COVID-19 vaccine. Sequencing was performed with immunoSEQ multiplex PCR; in TCRdb, only in-frame clones are kept and a portion is missing. The data hold roughly 100,000 clones, with roughly 90% observed a single time. The sequencing here drew on peripheral blood, taken 28 days after the second AZD1222 dose. These receptors all stem from an adult who received the AZD1222 COVID-19 vaccine. CDR3s include the opening cysteine and the closing phenylalanine or tryptophan. The order of the fields is J gene, clone size, D gene, V gene, CDR3 DNA, CDR3 protein. A D gene is named only where the DNA matches it firmly. Not all rows give a size; the values are once, few, many and, for expanded clones, a class.

TRBJ2-3 | - | - | TRBV19 | TGTGCCAGTAGTATCGGGTTTGACGAGGGGGATACGCAGTATTTT | CASSIGFDEGDTQYF
TRBJ1-2 | few | - | TRBV4-1 | TGCGCCAGCAGCCTGGGGGGAGGAACGAACTATGGCTACACCTTC | CASSLGGGTNYGYTF
TRBJ2-1 | - | TRBD2 | TRBV2 | TGTGCCAGCAGGTATCGACTAGCGGGAGGGAACAATGAGCAGTTCTTC | CASRYRLAGGNNEQFF
TRBJ2-2 | few | TRBD1 | TRBV2 | TGTGCCAGCAGGGACAGGGGTGGCACCGGGGAGCTGTTTTTT | CASRDRGGTGELFF
TRBJ2-1 | - | TRBD2 | TRBV20-1 | TGCAGTGCTAGTGCGGTGGTTGCGGGAGGGTTCATTGGTGAGCAGTTCTTC | CSASAVVAGGFIGEQFF
TRBJ2-2 | - | TRBD1 | TRBV27 | TGTGCCAGCAGTCCCCGACAGGGGGCTAACGGGGAGCTGTTTTTT | CASSPRQGANGELFF
TRBJ1-1 | - | - | TRBV5-1 | TGCGCCAGCAGCTCCCAGGGAATGAACACTGAAGCTTTCTTT | CASSSQGMNTEAFF
TRBJ1-1 | - | - | TRBV18 | TGTGCCAGCTCACCAGGCCTGCCTGGGAACACTGAAGCTTTCTTT | CASSPGLPGNTEAFF
TRBJ2-7 | - | TRBD1 | TRBV6-2/TRBV6-3 | TGTGCCAGCAGTCCGTTAGGGCAGGGGGACTACGAGCAGTACTTC | CASSPLGQGDYEQYF
TRBJ2-3 | - | TRBD2 | TRBV7-2 | TGTGCCAGCAGCTCTGCTAGCGGGAGGTACACGCAGTATTTT | CASSSASGRYTQYF